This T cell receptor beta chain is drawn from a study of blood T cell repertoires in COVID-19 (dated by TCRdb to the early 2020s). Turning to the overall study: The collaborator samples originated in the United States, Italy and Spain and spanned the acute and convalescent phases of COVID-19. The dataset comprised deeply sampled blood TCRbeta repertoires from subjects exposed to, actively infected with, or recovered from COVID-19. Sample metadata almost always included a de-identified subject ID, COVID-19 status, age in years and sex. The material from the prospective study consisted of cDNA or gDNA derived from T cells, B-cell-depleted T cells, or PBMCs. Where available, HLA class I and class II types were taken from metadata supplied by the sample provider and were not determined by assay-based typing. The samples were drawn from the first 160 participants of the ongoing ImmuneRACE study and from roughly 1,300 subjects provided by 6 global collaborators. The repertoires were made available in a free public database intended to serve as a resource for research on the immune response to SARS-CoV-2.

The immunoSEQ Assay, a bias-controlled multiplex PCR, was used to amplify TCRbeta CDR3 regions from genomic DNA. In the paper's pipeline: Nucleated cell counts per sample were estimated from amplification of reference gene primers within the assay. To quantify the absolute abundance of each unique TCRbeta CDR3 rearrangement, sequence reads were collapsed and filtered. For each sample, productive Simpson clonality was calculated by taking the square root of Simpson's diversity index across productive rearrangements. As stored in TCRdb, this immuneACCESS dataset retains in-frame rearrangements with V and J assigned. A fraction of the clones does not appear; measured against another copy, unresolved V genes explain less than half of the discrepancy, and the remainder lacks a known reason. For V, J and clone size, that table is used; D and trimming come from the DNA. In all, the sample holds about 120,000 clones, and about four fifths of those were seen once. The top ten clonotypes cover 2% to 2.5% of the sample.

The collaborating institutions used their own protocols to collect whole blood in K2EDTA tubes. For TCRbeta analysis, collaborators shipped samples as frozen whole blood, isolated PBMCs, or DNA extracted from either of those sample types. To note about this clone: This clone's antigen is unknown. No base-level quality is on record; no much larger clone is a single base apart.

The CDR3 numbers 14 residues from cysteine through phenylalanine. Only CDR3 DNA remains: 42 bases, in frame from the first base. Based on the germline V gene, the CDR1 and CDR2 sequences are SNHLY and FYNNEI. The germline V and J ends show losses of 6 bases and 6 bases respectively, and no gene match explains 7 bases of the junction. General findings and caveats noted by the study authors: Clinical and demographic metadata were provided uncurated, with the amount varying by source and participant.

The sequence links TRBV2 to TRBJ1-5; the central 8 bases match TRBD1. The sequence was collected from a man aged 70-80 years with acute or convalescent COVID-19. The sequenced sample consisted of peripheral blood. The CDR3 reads CASSDRGRGQPQHF. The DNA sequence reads TGTGCCAGCAGCGACAGGGGACGGGGTCAGCCCCAGCATTTT. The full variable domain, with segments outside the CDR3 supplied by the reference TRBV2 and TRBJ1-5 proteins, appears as EPEVTQTPSHQVTQMGQEVILRCVPISNHLYFYWYRQILGQKVEFLVSFYNNEISEKSEIFDDQFSVERPDGSNFTLKIRSTKLEDSAMYFCASSDRGRGQPQHFGDGTRLSIL.